The following is a T cell receptor (beta chain) sequence with its context. In this sample, this clonotype turned up many times. The antigen it recognizes is unknown. No qualities accompany the bases; no much larger clone lies one base away. These data come from a study of regulatory T cells in long-lasting Graves disease (dated by TCRdb to about 2021). Concerning the study at large: In the newly diagnosed Graves' disease group, patients had been taking antithyroid drugs for less than 3 months. This study used TCR sequencing and RNA sequencing of peripheral blood to compare persistent Graves' disease patients against newly diagnosed Graves' disease patients. A total of about 33 samples underwent TCR sequencing, from around 13 patients with persistent Graves' disease and 20 or so patients with newly diagnosed Graves' disease. The study was conducted in China and was registered as a clinical trial. Overall study outcomes, separate from this receptor: Persistent patients shared more public clonotypes among themselves (2,741) than newly diagnosed patients did (approximately 970). TRBV28, TRBJ1-2 and TRBJ2-5 were preferentially used in persistent disease, while TRBV20-1 and TRBJ2-1 were favored in newly diagnosed disease. Persistent Graves' disease patients showed lower TCR Shannon entropy and fewer highly expanded clones than newly diagnosed patients, suggesting clonal expansion. Sequencing and analysis were restricted to the TCR beta chain. The small sample size was acknowledged by the authors as a limitation that may reduce accuracy. The study examined only peripheral blood because the primary lesion, thyroid tissue, could not be accessed.

V and J are trimmed by 4 bases and 1 base, and the gene matches miss 7 bases of the junction. Spanning cysteine to phenylalanine, the CDR3 consists of 16 amino acids. Solely the CDR3 DNA is kept, with 48 bases framed from the first base. The germline V gene sets CDR1 to SNHLY and CDR2 to FYNNEI. Library prep was done by multiplex PCR. Sequencing took place on an Illumina HiSeq 4000. To build TCR beta libraries, CDR3 regions were amplified by Arm-PCR using iRepertoire HTBI primers. Gel purification was performed on PCR products prior to sequencing. The authors processed their data as follows. Across samples, fewer than 70 TRBV and 13 to 15 TRBJ segments were identified and used for gene usage analysis of CDR3 amino acid clonotypes. COPE and FqMerger were used to merge the filtered high-quality paired reads into contigs. BLAST was used to align contigs to the IMGT TRBV, TRBD and TRBJ reference genes, and CDR3 was defined following IMGT. Clonotypes above 0.1% frequency were classified as highly expanded clones. Shannon entropy served as the measure of repertoire diversity, while the Gini coefficient captured V-J evenness. A clonotype was considered public if more than one individual shared it. The public reads were reanalyzed by TCRdb: fastp trimming at Q25, MiXCR alignment, in-frame beta chains only. One record per CDR3 amino acid sequence lists the most common genes and DNA. These V and J calls rely on TCRdb rather than the paper's analysis. The sample table lists some 250,000 distinct CDR3 sequences, 20% of them with a count of one. Approximately 15% of the sample is held by the ten biggest clonotypes.

The time point label on this specimen signifies: newly diagnosed GD, antithyroid drugs for less than 3 months. For both TCR sequencing and RNA sequencing, RNA was extracted from PBMCs using TRIzol. Graves' disease was diagnosed according to American Thyroid Association guidelines. The patients came from an endocrinology department in Xi'an, China. Each patient gave roughly 8.4 milliliters of peripheral blood, collected in an EDTA anticoagulant tube. Ficoll Paque Plus density gradient separation was used to isolate PBMCs, and no additional T cell sorting was done. An Agilent 2100 Bioanalyzer and agarose gel were used to assess RNA quality, and a NanoDrop 2000 was used to measure RNA concentration.

The V gene is TRBV2 and the J gene is TRBJ1-5; 7 central bases correspond to TRBD1. The sequencing used peripheral blood mononuclear cells (PBMCs), collected at new diagnosis, from a patient treated with antithyroid drugs. The receptor was isolated from a female donor with Graves disease. The nucleotides read TGTGCCAGCAGTGCCCAGGGGGGAGGGAGCAATCAGCCCCAGCATTTT. This gives the protein CASSAQGGGSNQPQHF.